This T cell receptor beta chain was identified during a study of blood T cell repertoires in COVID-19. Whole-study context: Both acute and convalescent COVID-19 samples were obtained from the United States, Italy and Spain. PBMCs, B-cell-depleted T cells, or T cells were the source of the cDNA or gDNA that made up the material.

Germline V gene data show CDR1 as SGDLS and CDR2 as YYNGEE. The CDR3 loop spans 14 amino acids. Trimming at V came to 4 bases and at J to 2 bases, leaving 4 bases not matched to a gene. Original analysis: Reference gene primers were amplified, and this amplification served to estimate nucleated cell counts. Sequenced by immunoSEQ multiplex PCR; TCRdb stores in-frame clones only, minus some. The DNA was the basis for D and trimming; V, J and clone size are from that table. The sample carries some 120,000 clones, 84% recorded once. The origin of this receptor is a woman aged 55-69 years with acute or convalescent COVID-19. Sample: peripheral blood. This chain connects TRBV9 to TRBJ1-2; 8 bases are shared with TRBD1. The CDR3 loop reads CASSPWTGNYGYTF. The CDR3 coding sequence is TGTGCCAGCAGCCCCTGGACAGGGAACTATGGCTACACCTTC.